These 10 T cell receptor beta chains share one sample of origin, sequenced in a study of technical replicates of blood from a few donors. The data were produced by immunoSEQ multiplex PCR, yet TCRdb's version contains in-frame clones alone and is incomplete. Here the sample spans about 56,000 clones, about 96% being singletons. The sequenced sample consisted of PBMCs. The receptors were sampled from a human donor in good health. Some clones in this sample may be carry-over from other donors' samples.

The J gene is TRBJ2-3, the V gene TRBV7-3, with 9 bases aligning to TRBD2. V was clipped by 7 bases and J by 3 bases; unmatched bases: 8. The CDR3 covers 15 residues. Per germline, CDR1 SGHTA and CDR2 FQGTGA. CDR3 loop: CASNRGAGGTDTQYF. CDR3 coding DNA: TGTGCCAGCAACAGAGGGGCGGGGGGGACAGATACGCAGTATTTT.

The rearrangement uses TRBV7-2 and TRBJ1-1; the match to TRBD1 covers 8 bases. The germline V gene has CDR1 SGHTA and CDR2 FQGNSA. V was clipped by 5 bases and J by 1 base; unmatched bases: 6. The CDR3 consists of 15 residues. CDR3 residues: CASSPLGQGNTEAFF. In DNA form, the CDR3 reads TGTGCCAGCAGCCCACTTGGACAGGGGAACACTGAAGCTTTCTTT.

This clone was detected once. V is TRBV6-5 and J is TRBJ1-5, with a weak D call TRBD1 (6 bases). CDR3 length equals 14 residues. Germline V gives CDR1 MNHEY, CDR2 SVGAGI. Trimming removed 10 bases at V and 0 bases at J, with 13 bases between. CDR3 nucleotide sequence: TGTGCCACCCGACAGGATCATAGCAATCAGCCCCAGCATTTT. Translating gives CATRQDHSNQPQHF.

This chain uses TRBV6-1 with TRBJ1-4; 9 bases line up with TRBD1. The germline gives CDR1 MNHNS, CDR2 SASEGT. The CDR3 has 14 residues. V was clipped by 7 bases and J by 10 bases; unmatched bases: 10. The CDR3 DNA reads TGTGCCAGCAATCCGGGACAGGGTCATGGAAAACTGTTTTTT. This gives the protein CASNPGQGHGKLFF.

The chain links TRBV27 to TRBJ2-2; TRBD2 matches at 8 bases. CDR3 length: 16 residues. J gave up 0 bases and V 3 bases, and 3 bases lay outside the gene matches. The germline gives CDR1 MNHEY, CDR2 SMNVEV (reference sequence). CDR3 DNA: TGTGCCAGCAGTTTTTTAGCGGGAACGAACACCGGGGAGCTGTTTTTT. Protein sequence: CASSFLAGTNTGELFF.

A single count supports this clone. The chain couples TRBV5-4 to TRBJ1-2; perhaps TRBD1 as D (5 bases). The V and J ends lost 2 bases and 7 bases respectively, with 6 bases between them. Germline V gives CDR1 SGHNT, CDR2 YYREEE (reference sequence). The CDR3 covers 11 residues. CDR3 nucleotide sequence: TGTGCCAGCAGCTTTCAGGGTGGCTACACCTTC. This codes for CASSFQGGYTF.

This clone was counted ten times or more. This sequence joins TRBV4-3 and TRBJ2-1; D might be TRBD2 (5 bases). With 0 bases removed from V and 8 bases from J, the gap between germline ends came to 26 bases. In germline, CDR1 is LGHNA, CDR2 YSLEER. CDR3 size: 19 residues. The chain's CDR3 is CASSQETIYTGGHLDEQFF. The CDR3 DNA follows: TGCGCCAGCAGCCAAGAGACTATTTATACCGGAGGTCATTTGGATGAGCAGTTCTTC.

The J gene is TRBJ1-4, the V gene TRBV11-2; the D gene is possibly TRBD1 (6 bases). CDR3 size: 16 residues. The V end lost 5 bases, the J end lost 5 bases, and 18 bases lay between the germline ends. Germline CDR1 is SGHAT and CDR2 is FQNNGV. CDR3: CASSLGALWGNEKLFF. The CDR3 bases are TGTGCCAGCAGCCTGGGGGCTCTCTGGGGAAATGAAAAACTGTTTTTT.

The chain recombines TRBV13 with TRBJ2-5; the D is unclear. The V gene's germline CDR1 is PRHDT and CDR2 FYEKMQ (reference sequence). V was pared by 1 base and J by 4 bases, with 4 bases between. CDR3 length: 12 amino acids. The CDR3 sequence is CASSLALETQYF. CDR3 nucleotides: TGTGCCAGCAGCTTAGCTTTAGAGACCCAGTACTTC.

CDR3 nucleotide sequence: TGTGCCTGGGGAGATAAGGGGGAGTACCAAGAGACCCAGTACTTC. Encoded protein: CAWGDKGEYQETQYF. The chain joins TRBV30 to TRBJ2-5; tentative D call: TRBD1 (6 bases). CDR3 length: 15 residues. The V end was cut by 5 bases, the J end by 0 bases, with 16 bases between. Germline V gene lookup returns CDR1 GTSNPN and CDR2 SVGIG (reference sequence).